This is a list of T cell receptor beta chains from one sample in a study of OX40 agonist ivuxolimab in advanced cancers. TCRdb's table, derived via immunoSEQ multiplex PCR, lists solely in-frame clones and lacks some. Of some 90,000 clones in the sample, over 75% were seen once. This specimen consisted of CD4+ or CD8+ T cells sorted from blood, obtained in a trial of the OX40 agonist ivuxolimab. All receptors derive from an adult with an advanced solid tumor such as melanoma, head and neck, liver or kidney cancer. The CDR3 runs from the conserved cysteine through the conserved F or W.

TRBJ2-5 TRBV9 CASSPQMTGSETQYF
TRBJ1-4 TRBV19 CASSIEGGLKTTNEKLFF
TRBJ1-3 TRBV5-5 CASSLASTAGNTIYF
TRBJ1-3 TRBV28 CASSSLGSSGNTIYF
TRBJ2-7 TRBV30 CAWQDRAHEQYF
TRBJ2-3 TRBV15 CATSSRLAVGTDTQYF
TRBJ2-1 TRBV11-2 CASSLAGTSGRGNEQFF
TRBJ2-1 TRBV7-6 CASSSGVLAGYNEQFF
TRBJ1-3 TRBV5-1 CASSLAPGNQNTIYF
TRBJ2-3 TRBV5-5 CASTGTSGSTDTQYF
TRBJ2-7 TRBV27 CASSFVPSGRAVYEQYF
TRBJ1-2 TRBV7-2 CASSKDKRYGYTF
TRBJ2-7 TRBV19 CASSKTSGGFEQYF
TRBJ1-2 TRBV4-3 CASSHDPRDSYGYTF
TRBJ2-1 TRBV4-1 CASSQLDILSYNEQFF
TRBJ2-1 TRBV15 CATSRERDGSYNEQFF
TRBJ2-1 TRBV7-2 CASSLVAASSYNEQFF
TRBJ1-4 TRBV7-2 CASSVGQGEEKLFF
TRBJ1-5 TRBV11-2 CASSLGQGARQPQHF
TRBJ2-7 TRBV14 CASSQAQLLSYEQYF
TRBJ1-3 TRBV19 CASSMDISGNTIYF
TRBJ2-7 TRBV14 CASSRVAGGPYEQYF
TRBJ2-1 TRBV5-1 CASSPMGLVNNEQFF
TRBJ2-3 TRBV6-1 CASRTGTVYTDTQYF
TRBJ2-2 TRBV7-9 CASSFFSNTGELFF
TRBJ1-3 TRBV18 CASSAQQGSSGNTIYF
TRBJ2-2 TRBV5-1 CASSLQPGNVGTGELFF
TRBJ2-1 TRBV7-8 CASSLVSGEQFF
TRBJ1-5 TRBV6-1 CASRIGRVEGQPQHF
TRBJ2-3 TRBV5-1 CASSLGAGVDTQYF
TRBJ2-3 TRBV5-1 CASSGTTGGVADTQYF
TRBJ1-1 TRBV7-2 CASSFRGTGSEAFF
TRBJ1-5 TRBV5-5 CASSLQGDQPQHF
TRBJ2-5 TRBV4-1 CASSQAGTSGGVTQYF
TRBJ2-1 TRBV5-1 CASSLAGNYNEQFF
TRBJ2-1 TRBV27 CASSLSRLAGAVEQFF
TRBJ1-1 TRBV11-3 CASSSTTGGTEAFF
TRBJ1-1 TRBV19 CASSINRANTEAFF
TRBJ1-1 TRBV6-5 CASSYLGEAFF
TRBJ1-1 TRBV5-1 CASSPGQGRTEAFF
TRBJ1-1 TRBV7-3 CASSRDVGIEAFF
TRBJ1-1 TRBV7-2 CASSFYSGVAEAFF
TRBJ2-2 TRBV7-2 CASSSRLARGTGELFF
TRBJ2-1 TRBV29-1 CSVDKGYEQFF
TRBJ2-5 TRBV7-9 CASSSGTSGRISQETQYF
TRBJ1-2 TRBV30 CAWSVTETGTIYGYTF
TRBJ2-5 TRBV5-1 CASSPLAAQETQYF
TRBJ2-7 TRBV11-2 CASSPPRQALGEQYF
TRBJ1-1 TRBV7-2 CASSGRGNANTEAFF
TRBJ2-3 TRBV5-1 CASSWAGTGGADTQYF
TRBJ1-5 TRBV5-1 CASSPGGSYQPQHF
TRBJ2-7 TRBV7-3 CASSTGPANYEQYF
TRBJ1-2 TRBV9 CASSVGTWGANYGYTF
TRBJ1-2 TRBV14 CASSQDRGGYTF
TRBJ2-3 TRBV29-1 CSVEDRTSPGSDTQYF